This T cell receptor (beta chain) comes out of a study of CD4 T cells in relation to SARS-CoV-2 and coronaviruses. Study outcomes and limitations: The cross-reactivity analysis covered only spike protein, not other viral proteins.

Clones were sequenced by immunoSEQ multiplex PCR, and TCRdb holds only the in-frame ones, with some missing. This sample has about 26,000 clones, with 75% found just once. A word on this clone: Its antigen is currently unknown.

CDR1 is LNHNV, CDR2 YYDKDF, per germline (reference sequence). The CDR3 has 13 residues. Trimming took 6 bases from V and 5 from J, leaving 11 bases between them. The unexposed donors gave CD4+ T cells in about 2010-2019, prior to COVID-19. Isolation of CD4+ T cells took place after approximately 10 days in culture. Cells permitting, SARS-CoV-2 S/N and four cold-coronavirus spikes were tested on unexposed-donor CD4+ T cells. The specimen was CD4+ T cells from PBMCs, cultured in vitro. This sequence joins TRBV15 and TRBJ1-5; no clear D gene. The sequence came from a human donor in good health. CDR3 sequence reads: CATSPQTDQPQHF. Here the CDR3 DNA reads TGTGCCACCAGTCCACAGACTGATCAGCCCCAGCATTTT.